Detailed here is one T cell receptor (beta chain). No antigen is known for it. Base qualities are missing; no much larger clone stands one base away. The data derive from a study of shared clonotypes between healthy human individuals (dated by TCRdb to 2020 to 2021). Background on the whole study: A couple of women and a few men aged 18 to 49 years were included in the cohort. For each donor, CD4 naive and CD4 memory were each run on three plates, CD8 naive on two plates, and CD8 memory on one plate. To estimate repertoire size and how much clonotypes are shared between individuals, the study performed deep sequencing of blood TCR repertoires from a few healthy adults. To increase sequencing depth and limit assay-specific biases, TCR repertoire library preparation and sequencing were carried out by different laboratories using diverse techniques. Leukapheresis yielded between about 0.85 and 9 billion PBMCs per donor. The full study reports these points: Clonotypes shared by all four sorted-subset donors showed higher generation probabilities than non-shared clonotypes. Across a handful of donors, 4.5% to 6.5% of naive CD4, around 3.3% of naive CD8, around 2.1% of memory CD4, and around 0.4% of memory CD8 clonotypes were shared. Incomplete sequencing was indicated by rarefaction of sorted-subset datasets, despite the large sequencing depth. Pairwise subsampling led to the expectation that sequencing depth would affect the degree of clonotype sharing among donors. Naive subsets generally had larger estimated clonotype richness than memory subsets. Because the study included only a small number of donors, the genetic and exposure-history diversity represented was limited. Sampling was limited to blood, and TCR repertoires in tissue likely differ from TCR repertoires in blood.

The CDR3 numbers 15 residues from cysteine through phenylalanine. The only DNA kept is the CDR3, 45 bases in frame from the first base. The germline V gene provides CDR1 MNHNS and CDR2 SASEGT. V is pared back by 6 bases and J by 2 bases, with 16 bases lying between the germline termini. Using the deep immunoSEQ assay, multiplex PCR amplified TCR CDR3 regions from genomic DNA. For each cell subset, the extracted genomic DNA was distributed evenly across all wells of several immunoSEQ 96-well plates, and each plate served as one replicate. Each replicate PCR for sorted subsets received approximately 200 ng genomic DNA, equal to roughly 30,000 T cell genomes. Purified libraries were quantified with a Qubit 3.0 fluorometer, sized on a Bioanalyzer 2100, and re-quantified with the KAPA Library Quantification kit. Every immunoSEQ 96-well plate was sequenced on a dedicated single-read 150-cycle Illumina NextSeq 550 flow cell. Under the source paper's analysis protocol: Because only junctional sequences without quality scores were contained in the immunoSEQ output, filtering matching that applied to full-length reads could not be performed. To assign V/J genes and CDR3, sequences were annotated against IMGT germline references using PyIR, a Python wrapper for IgBLAST v1.9. Any read was removed if the V/J assignment was weak (E-value above 1e-6), the CDR3 was missing, or the read contained stop codons, out-of-frame junctions, or ambiguous translated residues. V3J clonotypes were defined as sequences sharing an identical inferred V gene, J gene, and CDR3 amino acid sequence. To compute the percentage overlap between repertoires, the number of shared unique clonotypes was divided by the size of the smaller repertoire. Three approaches were used to assess repertoire richness: RTK rarefaction, the Chao1 estimator, and Recon v2.1 estimates of unobserved clonotypes. Generation probabilities were computed with OLGA for all TCRbeta clonotypes obtained by the gDNA method from a handful of donors. Here the immuneACCESS table is served through TCRdb, limited to in-frame sequences with V and J called. Missing clones are a known gap in these copies; in checked studies unresolved V genes cover under half, and the rest lacks a known reason. The DNA was the basis for D and trimming; V, J and clone size are from that table. Within this sample are 2 million to 2.5 million clones, with approximately 96% of them counted one time only. The ten largest clones capture roughly 0.13% of the sample.

The donors were healthy, HIV-negative adults with no recently reported acute infections or vaccinations. All donors were Caucasian adults living in Nashville, Tennessee, USA. Magnetic negative selection was used to enrich CD4+ T cells, after which naive cells were positively selected on CD45RA and the negative fraction became the memory subset. Blood was obtained by leukapheresis, after which PBMCs were separated by Ficoll-Histopaque density gradient centrifugation and cryopreserved in liquid nitrogen vapor phase. Analytical flow cytometry was used to check the purity and quantity of every magnetically sorted T cell population. From each sorted fraction, genomic DNA was isolated and quantified by UV absorbance on a Nanodrop 2000c.

This receptor chain uses TRBV6-1 and TRBJ1-2; TRBD1 is perhaps the D gene, given 5 matching bases. The sample taken for sequencing was naive CD4+ T cells sorted from blood. The cell subset or site tag for this specimen amounts to: CD45RA+ positively selected. The receptor was isolated from a man younger than 30 in good health. The DNA sequence follows: TGTGCCAGCAGACCACCTCTGGGGGAAAACTATGGCTACACCTTC. It specifies CASRPPLGENYGYTF.